This TCR beta chain is drawn from a study of shared clonotypes between healthy human individuals. Study-level findings and limits: The generation probabilities recorded for non-shared clonotypes fell below those of clonotypes shared by all four donors.

CDR3 size: 16 residues. Trimming left V 1 base short and J 6 bases short, with 21 bases between. Germline CDR1 SQVTM, CDR2 ANQGSEA. CD8 memory was a combination that joined CD45RO+ cells with CCR7-negative CD45RA+ TemRA cells. This clone turned up a few times. Its antigen is not identified. The repertoire was sequenced with immunoSEQ multiplex PCR; TCRdb's copy has only in-frame clones and lacks some. The sample consists of some 320,000 clones, about nine tenths of them appearing once. The source of this sequence is a man between 18 and 35 years old in good health. Sequenced sample: memory CD8+ T cells sorted from blood. Subset noted: CD45RO+ cells pooled with CCR7-negative TemRA cells. The rearrangement joins TRBV29-1 to TRBJ1-2, with D perhaps TRBD1 (6 bases). CDR3 DNA sequence: TGCAGCGTTGAAGGTCGAGAATATTTACAGGGAGATGGCTACACCTTC. This encodes CSVEGREYLQGDGYTF. Variable domain in full (rest from reference TRBV29-1 and TRBJ1-2): SAVISQKPSRDICQRGTSLTIQCQVDSQVTMMFWYRQQPGQSLTLIATANQGSEATYESGFVIDKFPISRPNLTFSTLTVSNMSPEDSSIYLCSVEGREYLQGDGYTFGSGTRLTVV.